This passage covers 31 T cell receptor beta chains from one sample sequenced in a study of T cells in Graves' hyperthyroidism and ophthalmopathy (dated by TCRdb to the late 2010s). Library preparation used multiplex PCR. TCRdb names Illumina HiSeq 2000 as the instrument used. TCR beta CDR3 regions were amplified from RNA transcripts. For the first round of RT-PCR on the TCR CDR3, the HTBI primer set was used together with the Qiagen OneStep RT-PCR kit. Clones were called with MiXCR by TCRdb after fastp trimmed the public reads at Q25, and only in-frame beta chains were retained. Rows merge per CDR3 protein into single entries with the most common DNA and genes. The sample data list about 480,000 distinct CDR3 sequences, and approximately 25% of these were observed just once. The top ten clonotypes cover roughly 12% of the sample. The sample consisted of blood. The receptors come from a woman aged 25 to 39 with Graves' ophthalmopathy.

At least ten counts were recorded for this clonotype. This may be a read error: a much more frequent sequence differs by one nucleotide. V usage is TRBV12-3 or TRBV12-4 and J usage is TRBJ1-1; no definite D call. Trimming took off 5 bases at V and 5 bases at J, with 12 bases between the two ends. The CDR3 consists of 13 residues. CDR3 amino acids: CASSKGRGTEAFF. DNA for the CDR3: TGTGCCAGCAGTAAAGGGCGTGGGACTGAAGCTTTCTTT.

This clonotype was seen more than once but under ten times. The chain recombines TRBV28 with TRBJ1-2; 10 nucleotides agree with TRBD1. Germline trimming cut 4 bases from V and 7 bases from J; bases unmatched to any gene: 9. Per the germline V gene, CDR1 is MDHEN and CDR2 is SYDVKM. This CDR3 has 15 amino acids. For the CDR3, the DNA is TGTGCCAGCAGTTCCCCGGGACAGGGGAGCGGTGGCTACACCTTC. Protein: CASSSPGQGSGGYTF.

This clonotype occurred many times. The chain uses TRBV28 and TRBJ1-5, with 9 bases aligning to TRBD1. With V trimmed by 6 bases and J by 1 base, 7 bases remained unmatched. Germline values: CDR1 MDHEN, CDR2 SYDVKM. CDR3 size: 16 residues. Here the CDR3 DNA reads TGTGCCAGCAGATCGACAGGGGGTGGGAGCAATCAGCCCCAGCATTTT. Residues: CASRSTGGGSNQPQHF.

At least ten counts were recorded for this clonotype. The V call is TRBV30, the J call TRBJ2-5, with D tentatively TRBD1 (5 bases). The CDR3 runs to 13 residues. V lost 4 bases, J lost 5 bases, and 14 bases lay in between. Per the germline V gene, CDR1 is GTSNPN and CDR2 is SVGIG (reference sequence). The CDR3 region is CAWNSGMGETQYF. The CDR3 bases are TGTGCCTGGAACTCAGGGATGGGGGAGACCCAGTACTTC.

This clonotype was found a few times. The chain carries TRBV2 and TRBJ1-5; 7 nucleotides agree with TRBD1. Unmatched junction bases numbered 8, after V lost 2 bases and J lost 4 bases. The CDR3 contains 16 residues. Germline V lookup: CDR1 SNHLY, CDR2 FYNNEI. The chain's CDR3 is CASSESPGGENQPQHF. CDR3 coding DNA: TGTGCCAGCAGTGAATCGCCAGGGGGAGAGAATCAGCCCCAGCATTTT.

This clonotype has ten or more counts. The J gene is TRBJ2-7, the V gene TRBV6-1; 12 nucleotides align to TRBD2. This CDR3 is 15 amino acids long. Per germline, CDR1 MNHNS and CDR2 SASEGT. The trim removed 7 bases at V and 7 bases at J, leaving 11 bases unmatched. As DNA, the CDR3 is TGTGCCAGCACTCCCGCTCTGACTAGCGGGAGAGAGCAGTACTTC. The encoded protein is CASTPALTSGREQYF.

The table lists this clonotype with many counts. This sequence joins TRBV6-1 and TRBJ2-5, with TRBD2 identical over 10 bases. Germline loops: CDR1 MNHNS, CDR2 SASEGT. This CDR3 is 15 amino acids long. Trimming at V came to 3 bases and at J to 5 bases, leaving 6 bases not matched to a gene. The CDR3 loop is CASSEGAGGEETQYF. In DNA, the CDR3 is TGTGCCAGCAGTGAGGGAGCGGGGGGGGAGGAGACCCAGTACTTC.

This clonotype was seen at least ten times. The chain couples TRBV27 to TRBJ2-7; D unclear. V was pared by 4 bases and J by 12 bases, with 16 bases between. Germline assignment: CDR1 MNHEY and CDR2 SMNVEV (reference sequence). CDR3 length equals 12 residues. CDR3 loop: CASSSSHGALYF. In DNA form, the CDR3 reads TGTGCCAGCAGTTCGTCACACGGCGCTCTGTACTTC.

This clonotype turned up a few times. This chain connects TRBV18 to TRBJ2-5, with D hard to call. Trimming left V 4 bases short and J 1 base short, with 4 bases between. The germline V gene encodes CDR1 KGHSH and CDR2 LQKENI. The length of the CDR3 is 12 residues. The CDR3 nucleotides read TGTGCCAGCTCACGGGTCCAAGAGACCCAGTACTTC. Translating gives CASSRVQETQYF.

This clonotype occurred many times. The chain has TRBV13 and TRBJ1-2, with 8 bases identical to TRBD1. V lost 2 bases to trimming and J lost 5 bases; unmatched junction nucleotides: 7. The CDR3 spans 15 residues. In germline, CDR1 is PRHDT, CDR2 FYEKMQ (reference sequence). In DNA form, the CDR3 reads TGTGCCAGCAGCTTAAACACAGGGGGGAGTTATGGCTACACCTTC. This translates into CASSLNTGGSYGYTF. The variable domain in full, with the rest retrieved from reference TRBV13 and TRBJ1-2, is AAGVIQSPRHLIKEKRETATLKCYPIPRHDTVYWYQQGPGQDPQFLISFYEKMQSDKGSIPDRFSAQQFSDYHSELNMSSLELGDSALYFCASSLNTGGSYGYTFGSGTRLTVV.

This clonotype was observed at least ten times. The chain recombines TRBV12-3 or TRBV12-4 with TRBJ1-3; D unresolved. Trimming shortened V by 5 bases and J by 9 bases, and 5 bases separated the two germline ends. This CDR3 comprises 10 residues. CDR3 sequence reads: CASSVSTIYF. DNA of the CDR3: TGTGCCAGCAGTGTATCCACCATATATTTT.

The chain carries TRBV12-3 or TRBV12-4 and TRBJ2-7; TRBD2 aligns across 8 bases. CDR3 length: 15 amino acids. V lost 3 bases, J lost 6 bases, and 10 bases stayed unmatched. CDR3 loop: CASSLERGGDPEQYF. CDR3 DNA sequence: TGTGCCAGCAGTTTGGAACGGGGGGGCGATCCCGAGCAGTACTTC.

This clonotype has only a few counts. This chain connects TRBV12-3 or TRBV12-4 to TRBJ1-1, with D perhaps TRBD1 (5 bases). CDR3 length: 16 residues. V was trimmed by 5 bases and J by 7 bases, leaving 23 bases between them. The CDR3 reads CASSPNSGINGREAFF. The DNA for the CDR3 is TGTGCCAGCAGTCCTAATTCAGGGATCAACGGTCGTGAAGCTTTCTTT.

Of note for this clonotype: This could be a read error, since a much larger clone is one nucleotide away. As the CDR3 is not closed by the conserved phenylalanine or tryptophan, this likely results from a read error. The limits of the CDR3 on the DNA are not certain, so only TCRdb's listed CDR3 is given. The gene calls are TRBV7-9 and TRBJ1-1; the table names TRBD1, a call not compared with the DNA. The CDR3 is 13 amino acids long, termini counted. Looked up from germline, CDR1 is SEHNR and CDR2 is FQNEAQ (reference sequence). The CDR3 here is CASSNADRAETFS.

This clonotype was found a few times. The V and J genes are TRBV12-3 or TRBV12-4 and TRBJ2-7, with a tentative D call TRBD1 (6 bases). V was shortened by 5 bases and J by 2 bases, with 10 bases between the two germline ends. CDR3 length equals 13 residues. Here the CDR3 reads CASSNEGAYEQYF. The CDR3 DNA is TGTGCCAGCAGTAACGAGGGGGCCTACGAGCAGTACTTC.

This clonotype appeared a few times. The chain has TRBV25-1 and TRBJ2-5; 9 positions agree with TRBD1. CDR3 length: 16 amino acids. Per the germline V gene, CDR1 is MGHDK and CDR2 is SYGVNS. J gave up 2 bases and V 8 bases, and 12 bases lay outside the gene matches. CDR3 DNA sequence: TGTGCCAGCGAACCTCCGCCGGGACAGGGACAAGAGACCCAGTACTTC. As protein: CASEPPPGQGQETQYF.

This clonotype was counted at least ten times. The chain carries TRBV4-2 and TRBJ2-7; 7 nucleotides line up with TRBD1. This CDR3 spans 16 amino acids. Germline lookup yields CDR1 LGHNA and CDR2 YNFKEQ. Unmatched junction bases numbered 7, after V lost 0 bases and J lost 2 bases. The CDR3 loop reads CASSQDASGTAYEQYF. CDR3 nucleotide sequence: TGTGCCAGCAGCCAAGATGCCTCCGGGACAGCCTACGAGCAGTACTTC.

This clonotype has ten or more counts. V and J are TRBV20-1 and TRBJ1-1; D possibly corresponds to TRBD1 (5 bases). The V gene lost 0 bases and the J gene lost 6 bases, with 17 bases spanning the gap. Germline assignment: CDR1 DFQATT and CDR2 SNEGSKA (reference sequence). The CDR3 runs to 15 residues. The CDR3 loop reads CSARDQRGVVSEAFF. As DNA, the CDR3 is TGCAGTGCTAGAGATCAAAGGGGCGTGGTGTCTGAAGCTTTCTTT.

Details on this clonotype: An end of the junction differs from the germline gene, which may be a read error. CDR3 amino acids: CASSFYYQPQHF. For the CDR3, the DNA is TGTGCCAGCAGTTTCTACTATCAGCCTCAGCATTTT. The V and J genes are TRBV6-2 or TRBV6-3 and TRBJ1-5; D is uncertain. Germline V CDR1 and CDR2: MNHEY, SVGEGT. This CDR3 is built from 12 residues.

This clonotype has at least ten counts. This sequence joins TRBV7-2 and TRBJ2-2; TRBD1 agrees at 10 bases. This CDR3 spans 15 amino acids. V was pared by 6 bases and J by 7 bases, with 8 bases of the junction left unmatched. Germline CDR1 and CDR2: SGHTA and FQGNSA. The CDR3, as DNA: TGTGCCAGCAGTTTTAGACAGGGGGCCGACGGGGAGCTGTTTTTT. It translates to CASSFRQGADGELFF.

This clonotype showed up just a few times. V and J are TRBV14 and TRBJ2-7, with 8 positions matching TRBD2. Germline values: CDR1 SGHDN, CDR2 FVKESK. J gave up 3 bases and V 3 bases, and 16 bases lay outside the gene matches. The CDR3 extends over 18 amino acids. CDR3 nucleotides: TGTGCCAGCAGCCACTCTGGGCGGGGGGCAGGAACCATCTACGAGCAGTACTTC. Protein sequence: CASSHSGRGAGTIYEQYF.

The sample holds a few counts of this clonotype. This sequence joins TRBV13 and TRBJ1-2; D unresolved. Trimming left V 4 bases short and J 1 base short, with 13 bases between. CDR3 size: 15 residues. Germline loops: CDR1 PRHDT, CDR2 FYEKMQ (reference sequence). This chain's CDR3 is CASSSGRTINYGYTF. The CDR3 DNA reads as TGTGCCAGCAGCTCCGGACGGACGATTAACTATGGCTACACCTTC.

This clonotype came up many times. The chain recombines TRBV6-1 with TRBJ2-7; 7 nucleotides line up with TRBD1. Germline CDR1 and CDR2: MNHNS and SASEGT. CDR3 size: 15 residues. The V gene end was trimmed by 4 bases and the J gene end by 3 bases; junction bases not matched to a gene: 9. The CDR3 protein is CASSATTTGFYEQYF. The CDR3 DNA is TGTGCCAGCAGTGCGACTACGACAGGGTTCTACGAGCAGTACTTC.

This sequence joins TRBV30 and TRBJ1-2; D might be TRBD1 (5 bases). V shed 4 bases and J shed 4 bases, with 13 bases lying between them. The CDR3 is made up of 13 amino acids. Germline V lookup: CDR1 GTSNPN, CDR2 SVGIG (reference sequence). The CDR3 DNA reads as TGTGCCTGGATAGCACCGAGGGGCTATGGCTACACCTTC. This gives the protein CAWIAPRGYGYTF.

The chain employs TRBV6-5 and TRBJ1-1; 9 bases map to TRBD1. The CDR3 extends over 14 amino acids. Germline V gene sequence: CDR1 MNHEY, CDR2 SVGAGI. Trimming cost V 0 bases and J 6 bases; bases outside gene matches: 2. The CDR3 DNA reads TGTGCCAGCAGTTACTCAGGGACAGGGTCTGAAGCTTTCTTT. Its translation: CASSYSGTGSEAFF.

The sample holds one count of this clonotype. The chain uses TRBV11-1 and TRBJ2-7; 8 bases fit TRBD2. Germline V lookup: CDR1 SGHAT, CDR2 FQDESV (reference sequence). The V segment lost 5 bases and the J segment 0 bases; nucleotides outside the gene matches: 9. The CDR3 is 16 residues long. In DNA form, the CDR3 reads TGTGCCAGCAGCCCCCCTCTACTAGCGGACTCCTACGAGCAGTACTTC. Translation gives CASSPPLLADSYEQYF.

This chain uses TRBV12-3 or TRBV12-4 with TRBJ2-5, with 9 positions matching TRBD2. The CDR3 has 13 residues. V lost 6 bases, J lost 6 bases, and 5 bases stayed unmatched. CDR3 sequence reads: CASRGSGSKTQYF. CDR3 sequence (DNA): TGTGCCAGCAGGGGTAGCGGGAGTAAGACCCAGTACTTC.

This clonotype was seen a handful of times. V and J are TRBV11-2 and TRBJ2-5; 13 bases match TRBD2. The trim removed 6 bases at V and 7 bases at J, leaving 8 bases unmatched. CDR3 length: 15 amino acids. Germline V gene sequence: CDR1 SGHAT, CDR2 FQNNGV. The CDR3 DNA reads TGTGCCAGCAGTCGGACTAGCGGGAGTGGGGGGACCCAGTACTTC. Protein sequence: CASSRTSGSGGTQYF.

This chain connects TRBV18 to TRBJ2-3; D not resolved. Germline V CDR1 and CDR2: KGHSH, LQKENI. The CDR3 is made up of 14 amino acids. Trimming pared 2 bases from V and 0 bases from J, leaving 6 bases between. This CDR3 reads CASSPDESTDTQYF. In DNA form, the CDR3 reads TGTGCCAGCTCACCAGACGAGAGCACAGATACGCAGTATTTT.

This clonotype showed up many times. The rearrangement uses TRBV13 and TRBJ1-2; 11 nucleotides line up with TRBD1. The V segment lost 5 bases and the J segment 4 bases; nucleotides outside the gene matches: 9. This CDR3 is built from 16 residues. The germline gives CDR1 PRHDT, CDR2 FYEKMQ (reference sequence). DNA of the CDR3: TGTGCCAGCAGCCAACCGGGACAGGGGGGCCTCTATGGCTACACCTTC. Translated, it gives CASSQPGQGGLYGYTF.

This clonotype was seen repeatedly, ten times or more. DNA of the CDR3: TGCGCCAGCAGCCTCGGACAAGGGATGTACGAGCAGTACTTC. Translating it yields CASSLGQGMYEQYF. The J gene is TRBJ2-7, the V gene TRBV5-1, with D tentatively TRBD1 (5 bases). The CDR3 has 14 amino acids. Trimming cost V 4 bases and J 4 bases, with 15 bases left between them. Germline CDR1 and CDR2: SGHRS and YFSETQ.